These T cell receptor beta chains were read from a single sample in a study of tumor and adjacent non-tumor tissue in lung cancer. Each CDR3 protein gets one entry after TCRdb re-called the multiplex PCR reads with MiXCR. The sample carries approximately 130,000 distinct CDR3 sequences, 66% recorded once. Material for sequencing was lung tumor tissue. The receptors derive from a man between 25 and 39 years old with non-small cell lung cancer. Both conserved end residues are trimmed from each CDR3. The order of the fields is J gene, V gene, CDR3 length, CDR3 protein.

TRBJ2-7 TRBV12-5 10 ASVNDSYEQY
TRBJ1-1 TRBV6-5 12 ASSSDRVNTEAF
TRBJ2-7 TRBV11-2 12 ASSLLWLNYEQY
TRBJ2-7 TRBV11-1 12 ASSKYQRDYAQY
TRBJ1-1 TRBV5-5 12 ASSTNQGNTEAF
TRBJ1-2 TRBV5-4 13 ASSLAGRLNYGYT
TRBJ1-1 TRBV5-1 11 ASRTGLEGEAF
TRBJ1-1 TRBV11-2 15 ANSLVLTGGGYTGAF
TRBJ2-3 TRBV5-6 12 ASTLISYSDTQY
TRBJ2-1 TRBV7-9 16 ASSGGTSGSPSYNEQF
TRBJ2-2 TRBV20-1 14 SAFGTSGANIGELF
TRBJ2-3 TRBV28 14 ASSTSGGLGVDTQY
TRBJ2-7 TRBV5-5 15 ASSPNPSSSGVYEQY
TRBJ1-1 TRBV29-1 10 SVRGPPTGAF
TRBJ1-3 TRBV5-4 14 ASSPGRGASGNTMY
TRBJ2-3 TRBV5-4 13 ASSLAGRSADTQY
TRBJ1-3 TRBV4-1 14 ASSQASGDSGDTIY
TRBJ2-1 TRBV11-1 13 TSGLKLAGYNEQF
TRBJ2-3 TRBV20-1 11 SLPQPGRNTQY
TRBJ2-5 TRBV20-1 11 SDSPTGLETQY
TRBJ1-1 TRBV29-1 11 SAESSAYTEAF
TRBJ1-1 TRBV11-1 11 ASGLDKNTEAF
TRBJ2-3 TRBV20-1 9 SALSIHMQY
TRBJ1-5 TRBV6-2/TRBV6-3 12 ASSPRQGGQPQH
TRBJ1-5 TRBV6-2/TRBV6-3 12 ASSPRHGGQPQH
TRBJ2-7 TRBV10-2 13 ASSESVSGPPGQY
TRBJ2-7 TRBV20-1 11 SASGDDVYGQY
TRBJ1-2 TRBV11-2 13 ASSFIYRALYGYT
TRBJ2-7 TRBV6-2/TRBV6-3 13 ASSLLAGGPHKQY
TRBJ2-1 TRBV11-2 14 ASSLGGDLSYNEQF
TRBJ2-2 TRBV20-1 12 SAKTTTNTGDLF